Below are 6 T cell receptor beta chains sequenced from a single sample in a study of T-cell memory formation after mild COVID-19. Via MiXCR, TCRdb re-called the 5' RACE reads, giving one row per CDR3 protein. The sample shows about 320,000 distinct CDR3 sequences, around 15% of them seen only once. Sequencing was performed on PBMCs or a T cell subset sorted from them (not recorded which). The receptors here all came from a man aged 18 to 30 who had mild COVID-19 (a few samples of this study predate the infection). Cell type and time point are not known.

V and J are TRBV12-3 or TRBV12-4 and TRBJ1-5; no clear D gene. Between the trimmed V and J ends, which lost 5 bases and 6 bases, there was a span of 14 bases. The CDR3 has 14 amino acids. CDR3: CASSRTSLGQPQHF. The CDR3 DNA sequence: TGTGCCAGCAGTCGGACCTCCTTGGGTCAGCCCCAGCATTTT.

The chain is built from TRBV11-2 and TRBJ2-1; 8 positions agree with TRBD2. The CDR3 length is 13 residues. Germline CDR1 and CDR2: SGHAT and FQNNGV. V dropped 0 bases and J dropped 14; count of bases not matched to a gene: 6. This CDR3 reads CASSLDIKRGKFF. DNA for the CDR3: TGTGCCAGCAGCTTAGATATTAAGCGGGGGAAGTTCTTC.

In its sample, this clonotype was seen a few times. This chain links TRBV3-1 with TRBJ1-6, with D perhaps matching TRBD1 (5 bases). The CDR3 totals 15 residues. Trimming took 2 bases from V and 10 from J, leaving 15 bases between them. The V gene's germline CDR1 is LGHDT and CDR2 YNNKEL (reference sequence). CDR3 region: CASSQLVQGRSPLHF. The CDR3 DNA reads as TGTGCCAGCAGCCAATTGGTCCAGGGTCGGTCACCCCTCCACTTT.

This clonotype has more than one count but fewer than ten. J is TRBJ1-5 and V is TRBV12-3 or TRBV12-4; 7 bases fit TRBD1. With V trimmed by 5 bases and J by 2 bases, 9 bases remained unmatched. The CDR3 is 16 amino acids. The CDR3 bases are TGTGCCAGCAGTACCAGACAGGGAATCGGCAATCAGCCCCAGCATTTT. This gives the protein CASSTRQGIGNQPQHF.

This clonotype was seen a handful of times. The chain carries TRBV7-8 and TRBJ2-1; TRBD2 aligns across 8 bases. CDR3 length equals 18 residues. V shed 0 bases and J 4 bases; nucleotides not matched to a gene: 11. CDR1 and CDR2 from the germline V gene are SGHVS and FQNEAQ. As DNA, the CDR3 is TGTGCCAGCAGCTTAGCCCCGCTAAGGGCGGGGGGTTACAATGAGCAGTTCTTC. This translates into CASSLAPLRAGGYNEQFF.

This clonotype was picked up a small number of times. The V gene is TRBV29-1, the J gene TRBJ2-7, with 9 bases matching TRBD2. The V gene end was trimmed by 4 bases and the J gene end by 3 bases; junction bases not matched to a gene: 1. Germline CDR1 reads SQVTM; CDR2 reads ANQGSEA. The CDR3 is made up of 12 amino acids. This CDR3 is CSVVAGDYEQYV. The DNA of the CDR3 is TGCAGCGTTGTAGCGGGGGACTACGAGCAGTACGTC.